These T cell receptor beta chains were read from a single sample in a study of T cell responses to AZD1222 COVID-19 vaccine. Sequenced by immunoSEQ multiplex PCR; TCRdb stores in-frame clones only, minus some. The repertoire consists of 150,000 to 180,000 clones, with more than 85% occurring once and the leading ten covering approximately 1.6%. The sample consisted of peripheral blood, taken 28 days after the second AZD1222 dose. Receptor source: an adult who received the AZD1222 COVID-19 vaccine. CDR3s include the opening cysteine and the closing phenylalanine or tryptophan. D genes are given only for firm matches. Clone size, where shown, is once, few, many, or a class for clones that have expanded.

D gene: TRBD1; V gene: TRBV10-2; clone size: .; J gene: TRBJ1-2; CDR3 DNA: TGCGCCAGCAGCCCCCGGGACAGGAACTATGGCTACACCTTC; CDR3 protein: CASSPRDRNYGYTF
D gene: .; V gene: TRBV9; clone size: once; J gene: TRBJ2-1; CDR3 DNA: TGTGCCAGCAGCGTAGTCATGCGGTTGGCCCACAATGAGCAGTTCTTC; CDR3 protein: CASSVVMRLAHNEQFF
D gene: .; V gene: TRBV2; clone size: .; J gene: TRBJ2-7; CDR3 DNA: TGTGCCAGCAGTGAAGTCGGGACAAACTACGAGCAGTACTTC; CDR3 protein: CASSEVGTNYEQYF
D gene: .; V gene: TRBV2; clone size: .; J gene: TRBJ2-7; CDR3 DNA: TGTGCCAGCAGTTCCCGACAGGCTCTAAGGGACGAGCAGTACTTC; CDR3 protein: CASSSRQALRDEQYF
D gene: TRBD1; V gene: TRBV28; clone size: .; J gene: TRBJ1-1; CDR3 DNA: TGTGCCAGCAGTTCTTACAGGGGGCGCAGGGACACTGAAGCTTTCTTT; CDR3 protein: CASSSYRGRRDTEAFF
D gene: .; V gene: TRBV3-1/TRBV3-2; clone size: .; J gene: TRBJ1-1; CDR3 DNA: TGTGCCAGCAGCCAAGAGAGTTGGCCTGGGGTCGGTGAAGCTTTCTTT; CDR3 protein: CASSQESWPGVGEAFF
D gene: .; V gene: TRBV28; clone size: .; J gene: TRBJ1-2; CDR3 DNA: TGTGCCAGCAGTTTACAGGGACCTGACTATGGCTACACCTTC; CDR3 protein: CASSLQGPDYGYTF
D gene: TRBD1; V gene: TRBV9; clone size: once; J gene: TRBJ1-1; CDR3 DNA: TGTGCCAGCAGCTCTCGACAGGGGACTGAAGCTTTCTTT; CDR3 protein: CASSSRQGTEAFF
D gene: .; V gene: TRBV27; clone size: .; J gene: TRBJ2-1; CDR3 DNA: TGTGCCAGCAGCGCCTCCTACAATGAGCAGTTCTTC; CDR3 protein: CASSASYNEQFF
D gene: .; V gene: TRBV14; clone size: .; J gene: TRBJ2-7; CDR3 DNA: TGTGCCAGCAGCCAAGATCGAGGGGCGACACCCCGTATAGGAGACGAGCAGTACTTC; CDR3 protein: CASSQDRGATPRIGDEQYF
D gene: TRBD1; V gene: TRBV5-1; clone size: .; J gene: TRBJ2-7; CDR3 DNA: TGCGCCAGCAGCTTATACAGGGGGCACTACGAGCAGTACTTC; CDR3 protein: CASSLYRGHYEQYF
D gene: TRBD2; V gene: TRBV19; clone size: .; J gene: TRBJ2-7; CDR3 DNA: TGTGCCAGTGCGATTCAGGGACTAGCGGCCTACGAGCAGTACTTC; CDR3 protein: CASAIQGLAAYEQYF
D gene: TRBD1; V gene: TRBV27; clone size: .; J gene: TRBJ2-3; CDR3 DNA: TGTGCCAGCAGTTTATACAGGGGCAGCATGGATACGCAGTATTTT; CDR3 protein: CASSLYRGSMDTQYF
D gene: .; V gene: TRBV18; clone size: once; J gene: TRBJ1-2; CDR3 DNA: TGTGCCAGCTCACCAGTGGCTACTTCGAACTATGGCTACACCTTC; CDR3 protein: CASSPVATSNYGYTF
D gene: .; V gene: TRBV30; clone size: .; J gene: TRBJ2-7; CDR3 DNA: TGTGCCTGGAGTGGGGAGAGGGGGGCGAGAAAGGAGCAGTACTTC; CDR3 protein: CAWSGERGARKEQYF
D gene: TRBD1; V gene: TRBV2; clone size: once; J gene: TRBJ2-7; CDR3 DNA: TGTGCCAGCCGGGACAGCTACGAGCAGTACTTC; CDR3 protein: CASRDSYEQYF
D gene: .; V gene: TRBV14; clone size: .; J gene: TRBJ2-2; CDR3 DNA: TGTGCCAGCAGCCGGGACCTCACCGGGGAGCTGTTTTTT; CDR3 protein: CASSRDLTGELFF
D gene: .; V gene: TRBV5-1; clone size: .; J gene: TRBJ1-2; CDR3 DNA: TGCGCCAGCAGCTTATGGACTACGGGGAGCGGCTACACCTTC; CDR3 protein: CASSLWTTGSGYTF
D gene: .; V gene: TRBV12-3/TRBV12-4; clone size: once; J gene: TRBJ1-1; CDR3 DNA: TGTGCCAGCAGACAGGGTTATGGCACTGAAGCTTTCTTT; CDR3 protein: CASRQGYGTEAFF
D gene: .; V gene: TRBV7-9; clone size: .; J gene: TRBJ2-5; CDR3 DNA: TGTGCCAGCAGCTTAAGGCTAACAGGTCCCGATGAGACCCAGTACTTC; CDR3 protein: CASSLRLTGPDETQYF